This entry features one T cell receptor beta chain sequence. This clonotype was seen at least ten times. Its target antigen remains unknown. No qualities accompany the bases; no much larger clone lies one base away. Sequenced on an Illumina HiSeq 1500. TCRdb ran its own pipeline on the public reads, namely fastp trimming at Q25 and MiXCR clone calling, and kept in-frame beta chains. All rows with the same CDR3 protein become a single entry with the most common DNA and genes. This sample has approximately 200,000 distinct CDR3 sequences in its table, and approximately 22% of those were observed once. Together, the top ten hold over 15% of the sample. The germline V gene (reference sequence) provides CDR1 LNHDA and CDR2 SQIVND. The CDR3 holds 17 amino acids from the cysteine to the phenylalanine. Of the read, only the CDR3 DNA is kept; its 51 bases are in frame from base 1. From V the trimming removes 5 bases and from J it removes 4 bases, while the gene matches leave 12 bases of the junction unaccounted for.

This entry comes from a study of T cell repertoires in cytomegalovirus infection (dated by TCRdb to 2018 to 2020). As for the study more broadly: Donor HLA type was relevant to the analysis, because carriage of CMV infection together with the matching HLA type was indicated by public TCR beta signatures.

What the work shows at the level of the full study, not this receptor alone: The ex vivo response was dominated by HLA-C-restricted CMV-specific TCR beta clonotypes, and the single most frequent clonotype in two of eight donors was supplied by these HLA-C-restricted clonotypes. Carriers of CMV infection plus the relevant HLA type were discriminated by the cumulative frequency of public TCR beta family members in the study cohort and in an independent approximately 340-donor cohort.

The sequenced sample was CD8+ T cells from PBMCs. This clonotype was obtained from a human donor in good health (CMV status not recorded). Some clones in this sample may be carry-over from other donors' samples. The V and J segments used are TRBV19 and TRBJ1-5, and TRBD1 matches 9 of the central bases. The nucleotide sequence is TGTGCCAGTAGTGAACACCGTCCGGGACAGGGTAATCAGCCCCAGCATTTT. It specifies CASSEHRPGQGNQPQHF.